One TCR beta chain is described in this entry. There are a few counts of this clonotype. Its cognate antigen has yet to be identified. It has no much larger one-base neighbor in the sample; base qualities were not kept. This sample was taken from a study of human T cells and chemical hapten exposure (dated by TCRdb to about 2021). Context from the whole study: For sensitization, 2% DPC in acetone was applied to a roughly 2 cm by roughly 2 cm area of upper inner arm skin. Patch testing was done on the upper back using Finn chambers containing 0.01% DPC, and results were scored after 6 days according to International Contact Dermatitis Research Group standards. Libraries were combined into a pool for sequencing, and differences in TCR yield between samples came mainly from small differences in library volumes within the pool. Patient blood was sampled pre-sensitization (week 0) and at 2, 6 and about 24 weeks after DPC sensitization. Peripheral blood TCR repertoire changes were tracked in vivo in alopecia patients during primary and secondary sensitization to the hapten diphenylcyclopropenone (DPC). Alopecia areata with under or over 50% scalp involvement, alopecia totalis and alopecia universalis were represented in the patient cohort, which was mostly female. Some 29 alopecia patients gave blood for TCR sequencing at one to four time points (pre-sensitization, 2, 6 and 24 weeks). Throughout the study period of 20 to 25 weeks, patients also received therapeutic DPC doses to the scalp every week.

The library was obtained by RACE. The listed sequencing device is NextSeq 500. Library preparation attached unique molecular identifiers to individual cDNA molecules for quantitative, reproducible TCR counting. From each blood RNA sample, both TCR alpha and TCR beta chains were sequenced. The paper's data handling went like this. Samples had a median of roughly 87,000 TCRs, with a range from 23,224 to 690,600. V, J and CDR3 annotation of the TCR reads was performed with the Decombinator software suite. Every sample was subsampled to the same number of TCRs (28,000) for the PS versus PT1 abundance plots. Expanded TCRs were defined as absent before sensitization and observed at least eight times at the 2-week time point. The raw public reads went through TCRdb reprocessing: fastp at Q25, MiXCR clone calling, in-frame beta chains kept. Rows merge per CDR3 protein into single entries with the most common DNA and genes. The V and J calls reflect TCRdb's pipeline rather than the authors' work. The sample table records about 95,000 distinct CDR3 sequences; 11% of these occur just once. About 3% of the sample is held by the ten biggest clonotypes.

What this sample's time point label stands for: patch test 2, 6 weeks after DPC sensitization. What this sample's treatment or condition label stands for: therapeutic diphenylcyclopropenone sensitization with weekly scalp DPC. At every patch-test visit, the blood draw took place before the patch test was put on. Patients were considered eligible if aged 18 to 70, diagnosed with alopecia and deemed suitable for DPC therapy, and patients were excluded if pregnant. Total RNA was isolated from unfractionated whole blood collected in Tempus Blood RNA tubes. The research as a whole found: Compared with pre-sensitization or healthy control sets, expanded TCRs formed significantly more large CDR3 similarity clusters, which is consistent with antigen-driven responses. Patch test score was positively correlated with the number of PT1 expanded TCRs, with significance at thresholds 8, 16 and 32 but not at 4. Because every patient had alopecia, a presumed autoimmune disease, the patients' immune response might differ from that of healthy individuals. After repeated subsampling, changes were observed in the strength of the expansion versus patch-test correlation and in the threshold at which the correlation became significant. DPC sensitization did not change the number of TCRs with a frequency above 1 in 1000, and there was no evidence of changes in global repertoire structure.

The germline V gene (reference sequence) yields SEHNR for CDR1 and FQNEAQ for CDR2. The trim is 2 bases for V and 3 bases for J, with a gap of 7 bases between the germline ends. Inclusive of the bounding cysteine and phenylalanine, the CDR3 is 13 residues long. Only the CDR3 portion is preserved as DNA: 39 bases, with reading frame beginning at the first base. In this chain, TRBV7-9 is recombined with TRBJ1-1, with the identity of the D gene unclear. This TCR was sampled from a woman aged 40-49 years with alopecia areata. Some clones in this sample may be carry-over from other donors' samples. The sequences come from whole blood, collected in connection with sensitization to the hapten diphenylcyclopropenone (DPC). The CDR3 region reads CASSLPLDTEAFF. In nucleotide form, the sequence is TGTGCCAGCAGCTTACCCTTGGACACTGAAGCTTTCTTT.